This TCR beta chain was obtained from a study of blood T cells in healthy people across ages. Study findings and constraints: Leaving the PBMCs unsorted stopped any conclusive comparison of naive versus antigen-experienced cells. Estimates of diversity drawn from one million T cells were considered underestimates. The study found more naive CD4+ cells and higher diversity in long-lived than aged donors. As age increased, TCR beta diversity per million T cells fell in a roughly linear fashion.

As concerns this clonotype: The antigen is not known.

The authors ran a second PCR of roughly 6 to 12 cycles using a sample-barcoded 5' primer and a J-beta primer mix. A single record per CDR3 protein comes from TCRdb applying MiXCR to the 5' RACE reads. The sample has 800,000 to 950,000 distinct CDR3 sequences, about 36% seen once; the top ten hold 10% to 15%. The germline V gene encodes CDR1 SGHTA and CDR2 FQGNSA. This CDR3 is 14 amino acids long. V lost 7 bases, J lost 4 bases, and 8 bases stayed unmatched. V and J are TRBV7-2 and TRBJ1-1; the match to TRBD1 covers 8 bases. This receptor was taken from a young man in good health. The sample comprised blood. The CDR3 loop is CASTLTGDGTEAFF. In DNA form, the CDR3 reads TGTGCCAGCACCCTGACAGGGGACGGCACTGAAGCTTTCTTT. Full variable domain (remainder filled in from reference TRBV7-2 and TRBJ1-1): GAGVSQSPSNKVTEKGKDVELRCDPISGHTALYWYRQSLGQGLEFLIYFQGNSAPDKSGLPSDRFSAERTGGSVSTLTIQRTQQEDSAVYLCASTLTGDGTEAFFGQGTRLTVV.